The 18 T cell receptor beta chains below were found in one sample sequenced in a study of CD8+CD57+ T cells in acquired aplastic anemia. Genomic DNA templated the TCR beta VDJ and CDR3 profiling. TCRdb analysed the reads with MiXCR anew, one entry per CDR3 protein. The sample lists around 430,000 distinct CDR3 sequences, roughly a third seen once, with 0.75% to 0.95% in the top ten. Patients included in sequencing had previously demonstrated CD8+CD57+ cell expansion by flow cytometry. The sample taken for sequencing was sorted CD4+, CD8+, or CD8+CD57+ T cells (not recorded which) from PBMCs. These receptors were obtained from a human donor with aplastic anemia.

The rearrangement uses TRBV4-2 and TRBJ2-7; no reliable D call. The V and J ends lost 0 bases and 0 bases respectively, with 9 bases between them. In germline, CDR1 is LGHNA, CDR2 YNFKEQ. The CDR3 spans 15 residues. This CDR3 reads CASSQDLGPSYEQYF. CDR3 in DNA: TGTGCCAGCAGCCAAGATCTCGGGCCCTCCTACGAGCAGTACTTC.

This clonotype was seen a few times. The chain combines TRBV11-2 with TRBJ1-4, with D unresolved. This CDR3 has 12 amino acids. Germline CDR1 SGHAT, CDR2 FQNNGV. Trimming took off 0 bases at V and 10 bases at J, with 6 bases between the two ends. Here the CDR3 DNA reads TGTGCCAGCAGCTTAGATGAGGGAAAACTGTTTTTT. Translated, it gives CASSLDEGKLFF.

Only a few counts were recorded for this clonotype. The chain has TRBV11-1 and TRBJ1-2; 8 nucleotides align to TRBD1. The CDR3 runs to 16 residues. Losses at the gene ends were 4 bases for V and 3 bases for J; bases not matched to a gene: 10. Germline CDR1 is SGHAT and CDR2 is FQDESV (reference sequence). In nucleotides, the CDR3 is TGTGCCAGCAGCTCAATCTTATTGGACAGGGACTATGGCTACACCTTC. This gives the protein CASSSILLDRDYGYTF.

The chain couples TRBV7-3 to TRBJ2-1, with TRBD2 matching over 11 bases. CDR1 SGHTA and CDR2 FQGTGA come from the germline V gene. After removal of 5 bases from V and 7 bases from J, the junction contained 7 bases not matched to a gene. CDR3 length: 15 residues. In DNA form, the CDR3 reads TGTGCCAGCAGCCTCGCTAGCGGGGGGCCAAATGAGCAGTTCTTC. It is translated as CASSLASGGPNEQFF.

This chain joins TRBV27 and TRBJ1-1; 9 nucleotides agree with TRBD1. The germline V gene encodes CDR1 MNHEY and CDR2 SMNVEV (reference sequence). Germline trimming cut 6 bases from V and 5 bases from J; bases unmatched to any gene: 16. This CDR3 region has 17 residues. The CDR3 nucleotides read TGTGCCAGCAGCCCTCTGACCGGGACAGGGACGTGGACTGAAGCTTTCTTT. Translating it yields CASSPLTGTGTWTEAFF.

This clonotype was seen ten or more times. The CDR3 DNA follows: TGTGCCAGCAGCTTCCCGGGCTCTGGAAACACCATATATTTT. Encoded protein: CASSFPGSGNTIYF. The genes are TRBV7-2 and TRBJ1-3; D unclear. V was clipped by 3 bases and J by 0 bases, with 6 bases between them. Germline V gene sequence: CDR1 SGHTA, CDR2 FQGNSA. This CDR3 is 14 amino acids long.

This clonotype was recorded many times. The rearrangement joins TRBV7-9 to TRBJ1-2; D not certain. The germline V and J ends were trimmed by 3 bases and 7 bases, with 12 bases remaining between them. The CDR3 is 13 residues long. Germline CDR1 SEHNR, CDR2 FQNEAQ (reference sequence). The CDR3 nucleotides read TGTGCCAGCAGCTTGAGTATGTCGAGTGGCTACACCTTC. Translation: CASSLSMSSGYTF.

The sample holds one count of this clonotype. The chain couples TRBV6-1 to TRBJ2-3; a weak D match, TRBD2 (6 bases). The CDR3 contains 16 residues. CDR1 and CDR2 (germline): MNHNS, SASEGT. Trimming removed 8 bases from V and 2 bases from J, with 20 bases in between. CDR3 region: CASGGLREALTDTQYF. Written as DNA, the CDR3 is TGTGCCAGCGGGGGACTTAGGGAGGCTCTCACAGATACGCAGTATTTT.

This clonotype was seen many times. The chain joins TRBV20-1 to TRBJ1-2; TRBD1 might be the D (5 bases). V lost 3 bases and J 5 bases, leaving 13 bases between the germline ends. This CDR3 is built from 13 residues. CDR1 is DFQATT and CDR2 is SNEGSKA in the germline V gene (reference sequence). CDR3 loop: CSASTGVAYGYTF. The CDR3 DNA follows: TGCAGTGCTAGTACGGGGGTTGCTTATGGCTACACCTTC.

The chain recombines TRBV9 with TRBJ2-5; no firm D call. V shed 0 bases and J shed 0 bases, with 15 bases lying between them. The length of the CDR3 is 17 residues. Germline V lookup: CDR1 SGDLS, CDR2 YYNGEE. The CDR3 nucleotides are TGTGCCAGCAGCGTAGGGTTAGCCATAAGCAACCAAGAGACCCAGTACTTC. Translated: CASSVGLAISNQETQYF. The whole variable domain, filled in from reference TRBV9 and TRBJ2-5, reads DSGVTQTPKHLITATGQRVTLRCSPRSGDLSVYWYQQSLDQGLQFLIQYYNGEERAKGNILERFSAQQFPDLHSELNLSSLELGDSALYFCASSVGLAISNQETQYFGPGTRLLVL.

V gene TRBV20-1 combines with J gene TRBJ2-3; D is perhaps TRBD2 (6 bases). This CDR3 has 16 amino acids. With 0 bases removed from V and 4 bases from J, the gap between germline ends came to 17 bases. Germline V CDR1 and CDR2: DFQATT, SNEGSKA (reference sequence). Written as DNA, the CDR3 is TGCAGTGCTAGAGATACCGGGAGAGGGCGGGCAGATACGCAGTATTTT. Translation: CSARDTGRGRADTQYF.

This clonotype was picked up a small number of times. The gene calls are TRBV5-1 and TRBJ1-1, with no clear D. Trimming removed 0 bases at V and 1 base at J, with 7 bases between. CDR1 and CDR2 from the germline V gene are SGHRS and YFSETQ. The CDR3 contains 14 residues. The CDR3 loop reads CASSLDTENTEAFF. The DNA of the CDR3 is TGCGCCAGCAGCTTGGATACAGAGAACACTGAAGCTTTCTTT.

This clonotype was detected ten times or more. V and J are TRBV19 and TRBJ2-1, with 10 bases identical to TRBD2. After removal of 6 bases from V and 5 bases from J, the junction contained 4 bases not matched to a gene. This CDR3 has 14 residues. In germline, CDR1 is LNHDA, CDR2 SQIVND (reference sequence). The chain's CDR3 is CASRPGLANNEQFF. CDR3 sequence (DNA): TGTGCCAGTAGGCCGGGACTAGCGAACAATGAGCAGTTCTTC.

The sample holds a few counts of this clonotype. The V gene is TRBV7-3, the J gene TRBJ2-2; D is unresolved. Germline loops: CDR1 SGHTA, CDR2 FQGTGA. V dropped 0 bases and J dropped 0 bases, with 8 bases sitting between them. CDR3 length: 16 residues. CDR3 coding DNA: TGTGCCAGCAGCTTAACTAGCTCAGCGAACACCGGGGAGCTGTTTTTT. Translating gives CASSLTSSANTGELFF.

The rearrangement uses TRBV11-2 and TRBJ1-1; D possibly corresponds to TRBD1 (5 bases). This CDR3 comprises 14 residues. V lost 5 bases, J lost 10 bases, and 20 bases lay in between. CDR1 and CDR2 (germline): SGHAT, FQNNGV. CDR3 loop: CASSGFLGESGAFF. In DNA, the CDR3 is TGTGCCAGCAGCGGCTTCTTGGGGGAAAGTGGAGCTTTCTTT.

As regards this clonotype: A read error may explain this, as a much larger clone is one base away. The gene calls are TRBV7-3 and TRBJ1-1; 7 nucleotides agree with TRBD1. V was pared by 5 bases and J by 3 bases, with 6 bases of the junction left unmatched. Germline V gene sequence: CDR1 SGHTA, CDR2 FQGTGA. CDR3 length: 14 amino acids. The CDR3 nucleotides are TGTGCCAGCAGCGGGGGACAGACGGACACTGAAGCTTTCTTT. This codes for CASSGGQTDTEAFF.

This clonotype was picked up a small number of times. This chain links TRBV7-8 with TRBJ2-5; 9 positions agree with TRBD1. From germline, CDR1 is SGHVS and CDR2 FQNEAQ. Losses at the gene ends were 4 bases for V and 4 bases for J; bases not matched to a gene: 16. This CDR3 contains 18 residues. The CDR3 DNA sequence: TGTGCCAGCAGCTCGGCAGGACAGGGGATTTTCTGGGGAGAGACCCAGTACTTC. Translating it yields CASSSAGQGIFWGETQYF. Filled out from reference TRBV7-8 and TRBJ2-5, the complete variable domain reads GAGVSQSPRYKVAKRGQDVALRCDPISGHVSLFWYQQALGQGPEFLTYFQNEAQLDKSGLPSDRFFAERPEGSVSTLKIQRTQQEDSAVYLCASSSAGQGIFWGETQYFGPGTRLLVL.

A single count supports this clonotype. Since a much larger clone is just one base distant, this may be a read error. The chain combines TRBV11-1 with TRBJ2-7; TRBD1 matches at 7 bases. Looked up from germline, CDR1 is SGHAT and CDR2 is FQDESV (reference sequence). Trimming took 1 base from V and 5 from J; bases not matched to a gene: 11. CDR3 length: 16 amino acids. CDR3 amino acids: CASSLGPKTGPHEQYF. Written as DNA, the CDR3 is TGTGCCAGCAGCTTAGGCCCGAAGACAGGGCCCCACGAGCAGTACTTC.